These 15 T cell receptor beta chains were sequenced from one sample in a study of T cell responses to AZD1222 COVID-19 vaccine. Sequencing was performed with immunoSEQ multiplex PCR; in TCRdb, only in-frame clones are kept and a portion is missing. The sample shows some 140,000 clones, 89% of them seen only once. The input for sequencing was peripheral blood, taken 28 days after the second AZD1222 dose. All receptors derive from an adult who received the AZD1222 COVID-19 vaccine.

In this sample, this clone turned up a few times. The chain employs TRBV5-6 and TRBJ2-3; D gene ambiguous. Germline CDR1 and CDR2: SGHDT and YYEEEE. This CDR3 contains 11 residues. V dropped 3 bases and J dropped 3 bases, with 2 bases sitting between them. The CDR3 DNA sequence: TGTGCCAGCAGCTGGACAGATACGCAGTATTTT. Its translation: CASSWTDTQYF.

The gene calls are TRBV18 and TRBJ2-3, with TRBD2 matching 11 bases. The CDR3 runs to 18 residues. Germline lookup yields CDR1 KGHSH and CDR2 LQKENI. V trimming: 6 bases; J trimming: 1 base; junction bases outside the gene matches: 12. This CDR3 is CASSPLLTSGVGTDTQYF. The CDR3 DNA reads TGTGCCAGCTCTCCCCTCCTGACTAGCGGGGTCGGCACAGATACGCAGTATTTT.

This chain joins TRBV7-9 and TRBJ2-1; weak D call: TRBD2 (6 bases). V was trimmed by 5 bases and J by 3 bases, leaving 8 bases between them. The germline CDR1 and CDR2 sequences are SEHNR and FQNEAQ (reference sequence). The CDR3 length is 13 residues. The CDR3 bases are TGTGCCAGCAGCCGGGGGAGCTACAATGAGCAGTTCTTC. This codes for CASSRGSYNEQFF.

The chain couples TRBV4-1 to TRBJ1-2, with D unresolved. The length of the CDR3 is 13 residues. The V end lost 2 bases, the J end lost 5 bases, and 9 bases lay between the germline ends. The V gene's germline CDR1 is MGHRA and CDR2 YSYEKL. This chain's CDR3 is CASSQRDGYGYTF. The CDR3, as DNA: TGCGCCAGCAGCCAAAGGGATGGTTATGGCTACACCTTC.

The chain combines TRBV27 with TRBJ1-6; 11 positions match TRBD1. With V trimmed by 6 bases and J by 9 bases, 10 bases remained unmatched. Germline V gene lookup returns CDR1 MNHEY and CDR2 SMNVEV (reference sequence). CDR3 size: 16 residues. CDR3 DNA: TGTGCCAGCAGCCGGACAGGGGGCCTGTATGGTTCACCCCTCCACTTT. Translation: CASSRTGGLYGSPLHF.

This chain uses TRBV27 with TRBJ1-1; the D gene is possibly TRBD1 (5 bases). V was cut by 2 bases and J by 4 bases, with 11 bases left in between. CDR3 size: 14 residues. Per germline, CDR1 MNHEY and CDR2 SMNVEV (reference sequence). The CDR3: CASSLMGGTTEAFF. The CDR3 nucleotides read TGTGCCAGCAGTTTAATGGGTGGGACCACTGAAGCTTTCTTT.

The J gene is TRBJ2-7, the V gene TRBV6-5; unclear D gene. Looked up from germline, CDR1 is MNHEY and CDR2 is SVGAGI. V shed 0 bases and J shed 6 bases, with 15 bases lying between them. There are 15 residues in the CDR3. The CDR3 nucleotides read TGTGCCAGCAGTTACTCGAAGCGAAGCTTCGCCGAGCAGTACTTC. Translated: CASSYSKRSFAEQYF.

J is TRBJ2-7 and V is TRBV27, with 9 bases aligning to TRBD1. The germline gives CDR1 MNHEY, CDR2 SMNVEV (reference sequence). CDR3 length equals 14 residues. Trimming at V came to 5 bases and at J to 2 bases, leaving 4 bases not matched to a gene. The CDR3 sequence: CASSKGDRAYEQYF. Written as DNA, the CDR3 is TGTGCCAGCAGTAAAGGGGACAGGGCCTACGAGCAGTACTTC.

This clone was seen a single time. DNA for the CDR3: TGCGCCAGCAGCCAATCCGGACTAGTAGGAGAGACCCAGTACTTC. Amino acids: CASSQSGLVGETQYF. The V gene is TRBV4-1, the J gene TRBJ2-5; 7 bases fit TRBD2. Trimming took 2 bases from V and 4 from J; bases not matched to a gene: 7. This CDR3 contains 15 residues. Germline V gene sequence: CDR1 MGHRA, CDR2 YSYEKL.

This rearrangement joins TRBV6-6 to TRBJ1-5; the match to TRBD1 covers 8 bases. Germline V gene sequence: CDR1 MNHNY, CDR2 SVGAGI (reference sequence). The CDR3 length is 17 residues. Germline trimming cut 5 bases from V and 0 bases from J; bases unmatched to any gene: 9. The CDR3 region has the DNA TGTGCCAGCAGTCCTAGGACAGGGTCCTATAGCAATCAGCCCCAGCATTTT. This codes for CASSPRTGSYSNQPQHF.

This clone was found once. The chain recombines TRBV6-5 with TRBJ1-2, with TRBD1 as a possible D gene (6 bases). The ends were cut back, 0 bases at V and 4 bases at J, with 12 bases in the middle. CDR3 size: 15 residues. Germline loops: CDR1 MNHEY, CDR2 SVGAGI. CDR3 nucleotides: TGTGCCAGCAGTTACTCCTCCCAAGGGGGCTATGGCTACACCTTC. Amino acid sequence: CASSYSSQGGYGYTF.

As regards this clone: Additional DNA sequences in this sample encode the identical CDR3. The chain carries TRBV12-3 or TRBV12-4 and TRBJ2-5, with D unclear. CDR3 length: 11 residues. V lost 2 bases and J 5 bases, leaving 3 bases between the germline ends. CDR3 amino acids: CASSLTETQYF. The CDR3 DNA sequence: TGTGCCAGCAGTTTAACGGAGACCCAGTACTTC.

V usage is TRBV11-2 and J usage is TRBJ2-1; TRBD2 aligns across 9 bases. Losses at the gene ends were 1 base for V and 7 bases for J; bases not matched to a gene: 8. Germline V gene sequence: CDR1 SGHAT, CDR2 FQNNGV. This CDR3 is 16 amino acids long. The CDR3 nucleotides are TGTGCCAGCAGCTTAGTTTCCAGCGGGGGGTATAATGAGCAGTTCTTC. Amino acids: CASSLVSSGGYNEQFF.

This chain uses TRBV9 with TRBJ1-3; the D is unclear. V was cut by 0 bases and J by 8 bases, with 12 bases left in between. The CDR3 covers 14 residues. Germline V lookup: CDR1 SGDLS, CDR2 YYNGEE. The CDR3 here is CASSVGGSVDTIYF. For the CDR3, the DNA is TGTGCCAGCAGCGTAGGAGGTTCCGTGGACACCATATATTTT.

The chain joins TRBV3-1 (or the pseudogene TRBV3-2) to TRBJ1-1; D gene ambiguous. The V gene lost 4 bases and the J gene lost 0 bases, with 9 bases spanning the gap. CDR1 and CDR2 (germline): LGHDT, YNNKEL (reference sequence). The CDR3 runs 14 residues. CDR3 bases: TGTGCCAGCAGCCCGGTGAACGTGAACACTGAAGCTTTCTTT. Translated, it gives CASSPVNVNTEAFF.